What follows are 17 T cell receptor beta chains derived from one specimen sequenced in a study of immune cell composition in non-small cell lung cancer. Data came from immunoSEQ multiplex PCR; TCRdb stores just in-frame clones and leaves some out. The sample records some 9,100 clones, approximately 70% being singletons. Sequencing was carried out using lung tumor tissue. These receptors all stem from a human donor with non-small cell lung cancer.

As DNA, the CDR3 is TGTGCCAGCAGCTTTTCCCCATCCACTGAAGCTTTCTTT. Encoded protein: CASSFSPSTEAFF. The V gene is TRBV11-2, the J gene TRBJ1-1; D gene unclear. From germline, CDR1 is SGHAT and CDR2 FQNNGV. The CDR3 covers 13 residues. Trimming stripped 3 bases from V and 4 bases from J, with 9 bases between.

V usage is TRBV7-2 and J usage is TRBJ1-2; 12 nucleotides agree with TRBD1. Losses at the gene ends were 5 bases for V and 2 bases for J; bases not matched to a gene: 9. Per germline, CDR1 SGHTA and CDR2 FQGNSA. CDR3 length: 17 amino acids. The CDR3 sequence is CASSRQGQGARNYGYTF. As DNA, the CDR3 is TGTGCCAGCAGCCGGCAGGGACAGGGGGCGAGGAACTATGGCTACACCTTC.

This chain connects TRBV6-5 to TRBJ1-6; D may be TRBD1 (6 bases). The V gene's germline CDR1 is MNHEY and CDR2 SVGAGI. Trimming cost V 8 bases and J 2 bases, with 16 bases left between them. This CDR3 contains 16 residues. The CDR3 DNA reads TGTGCCAGCCGTTTGGGGGGGCCGGCCTATAATTCACCCCTCCACTTT. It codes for CASRLGGPAYNSPLHF.

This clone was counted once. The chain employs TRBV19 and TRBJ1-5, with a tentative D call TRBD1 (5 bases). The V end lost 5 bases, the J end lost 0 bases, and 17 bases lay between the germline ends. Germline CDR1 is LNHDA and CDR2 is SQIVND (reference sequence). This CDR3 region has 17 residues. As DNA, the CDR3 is TGTGCCAGTAGTCGGGACGGGATGGGTGATAGCAATCAGCCCCAGCATTTT. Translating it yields CASSRDGMGDSNQPQHF.

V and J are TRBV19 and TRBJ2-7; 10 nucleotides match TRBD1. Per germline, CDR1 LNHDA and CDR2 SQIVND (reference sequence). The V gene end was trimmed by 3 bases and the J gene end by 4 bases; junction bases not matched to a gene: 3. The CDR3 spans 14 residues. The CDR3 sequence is CASSIGTGAYEQYF. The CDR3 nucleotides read TGTGCCAGTAGTATTGGGACAGGGGCTTACGAGCAGTACTTC.

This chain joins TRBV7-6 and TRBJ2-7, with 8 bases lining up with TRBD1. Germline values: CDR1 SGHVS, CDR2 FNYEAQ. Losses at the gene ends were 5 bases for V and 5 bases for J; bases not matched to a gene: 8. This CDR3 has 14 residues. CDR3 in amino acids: CASSVRSGGHEQYF. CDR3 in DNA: TGTGCCAGCAGCGTCCGGTCAGGGGGCCACGAGCAGTACTTC.

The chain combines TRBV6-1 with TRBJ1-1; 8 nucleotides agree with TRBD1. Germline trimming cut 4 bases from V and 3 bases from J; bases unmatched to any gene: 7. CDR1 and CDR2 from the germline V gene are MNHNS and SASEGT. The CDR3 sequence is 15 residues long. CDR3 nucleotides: TGTGCCAGCAGTGTACAGGGGGTGAGGTACACTGAAGCTTTCTTT. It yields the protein CASSVQGVRYTEAFF.

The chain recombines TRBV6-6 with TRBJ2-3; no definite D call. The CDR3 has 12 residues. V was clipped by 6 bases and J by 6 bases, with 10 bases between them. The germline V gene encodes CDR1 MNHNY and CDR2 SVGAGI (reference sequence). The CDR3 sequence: CASRVPRDTQYF. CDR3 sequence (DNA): TGTGCCAGCAGGGTTCCTCGGGATACGCAGTATTTT.

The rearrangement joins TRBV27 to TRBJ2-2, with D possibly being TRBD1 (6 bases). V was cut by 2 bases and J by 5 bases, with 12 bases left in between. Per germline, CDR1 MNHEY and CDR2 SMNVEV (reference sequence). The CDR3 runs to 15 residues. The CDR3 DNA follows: TGTGCCAGCAGTTTAAACGCAGGGGTGACCGGGGAGCTGTTTTTT. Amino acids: CASSLNAGVTGELFF.

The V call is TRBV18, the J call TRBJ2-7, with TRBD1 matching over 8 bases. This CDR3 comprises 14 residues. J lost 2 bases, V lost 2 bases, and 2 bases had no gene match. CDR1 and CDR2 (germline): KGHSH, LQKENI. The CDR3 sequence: CASSPGQGPYEQYF. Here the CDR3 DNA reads TGTGCCAGCTCACCAGGACAGGGCCCCTACGAGCAGTACTTC.

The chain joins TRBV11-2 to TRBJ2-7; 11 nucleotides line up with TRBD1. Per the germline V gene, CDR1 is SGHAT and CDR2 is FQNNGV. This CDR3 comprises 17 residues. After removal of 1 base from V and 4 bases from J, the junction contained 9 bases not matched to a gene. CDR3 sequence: CASSLVISDRGRYEQYF. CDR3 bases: TGTGCCAGCAGCTTAGTGATTTCGGACAGGGGGCGGTACGAGCAGTACTTC.

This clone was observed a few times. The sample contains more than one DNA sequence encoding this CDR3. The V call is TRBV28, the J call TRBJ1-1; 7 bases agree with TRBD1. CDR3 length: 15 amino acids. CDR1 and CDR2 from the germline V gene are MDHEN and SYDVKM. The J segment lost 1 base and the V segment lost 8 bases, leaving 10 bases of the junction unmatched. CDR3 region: CASRTPGQRNTEAFF. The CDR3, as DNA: TGTGCCAGCCGGACGCCGGGACAGAGGAACACTGAAGCTTTCTTT.

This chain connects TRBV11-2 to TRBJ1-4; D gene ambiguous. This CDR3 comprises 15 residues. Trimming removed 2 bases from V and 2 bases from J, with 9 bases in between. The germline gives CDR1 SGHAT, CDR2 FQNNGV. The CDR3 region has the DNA TGTGCCAGCAGCTTAACGGGAATTACTAATGAAAAACTGTTTTTT. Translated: CASSLTGITNEKLFF.

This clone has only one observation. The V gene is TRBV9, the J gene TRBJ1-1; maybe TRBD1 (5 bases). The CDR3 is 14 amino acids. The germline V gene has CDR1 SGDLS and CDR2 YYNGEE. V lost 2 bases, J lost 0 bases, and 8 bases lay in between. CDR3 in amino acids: CASSVDSMNTEAFF. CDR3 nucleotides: TGTGCCAGCAGCGTCGACAGCATGAACACTGAAGCTTTCTTT.

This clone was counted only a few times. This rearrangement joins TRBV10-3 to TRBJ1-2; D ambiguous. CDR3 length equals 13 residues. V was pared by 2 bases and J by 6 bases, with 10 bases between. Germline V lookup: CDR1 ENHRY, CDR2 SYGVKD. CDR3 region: CAISENGRNGYTF. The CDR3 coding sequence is TGTGCCATCAGTGAGAATGGGAGAAATGGCTACACCTTC.

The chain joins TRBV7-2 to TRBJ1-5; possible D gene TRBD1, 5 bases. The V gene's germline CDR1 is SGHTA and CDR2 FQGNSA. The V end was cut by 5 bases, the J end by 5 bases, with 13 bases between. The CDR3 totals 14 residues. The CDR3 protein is CASSRWGGDQPQHF. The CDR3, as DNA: TGTGCCAGCAGCCGCTGGGGGGGGGATCAGCCCCAGCATTTT.

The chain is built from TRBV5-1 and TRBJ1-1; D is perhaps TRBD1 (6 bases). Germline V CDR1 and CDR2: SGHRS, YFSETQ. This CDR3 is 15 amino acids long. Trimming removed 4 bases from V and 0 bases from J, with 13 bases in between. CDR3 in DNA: TGCGCCAGCAGCGATAAGGACAGAATGAACACTGAAGCTTTCTTT. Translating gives CASSDKDRMNTEAFF. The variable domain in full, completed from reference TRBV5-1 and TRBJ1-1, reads KAGVTQTPRYLIKTRGQQVTLSCSPISGHRSVSWYQQTPGQGLQFLFEYFSETQRNKGNFPGRFSGRQFSNSRSEMNVSTLELGDSALYLCASSDKDRMNTEAFFGQGTRLTVV.